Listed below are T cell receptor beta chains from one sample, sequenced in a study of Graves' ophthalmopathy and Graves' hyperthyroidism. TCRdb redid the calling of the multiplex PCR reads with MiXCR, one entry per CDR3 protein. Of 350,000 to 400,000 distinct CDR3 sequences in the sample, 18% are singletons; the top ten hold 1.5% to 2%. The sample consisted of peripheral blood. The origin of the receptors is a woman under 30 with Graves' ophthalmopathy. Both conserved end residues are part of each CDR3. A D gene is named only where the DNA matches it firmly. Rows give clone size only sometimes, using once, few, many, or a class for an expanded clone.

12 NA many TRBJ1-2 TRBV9 CASSHQDYGYTF TGTGCCAGCAGCCACCAAGATTATGGCTACACCTTC
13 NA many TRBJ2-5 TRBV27 CASSPSDQETQYF TGTGCCAGCAGTCCCTCTGACCAAGAGACCCAGTACTTC
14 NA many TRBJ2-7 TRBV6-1 CASSELQGPYEQYF TGTGCCAGCAGTGAGTTGCAGGGCCCCTACGAGCAGTACTTC
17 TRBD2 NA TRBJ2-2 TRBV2 CASTGLAGGLPTGELFF TGTGCCAGCACGGGACTAGCGGGAGGCCTCCCCACCGGGGAGCTGTTTTTT
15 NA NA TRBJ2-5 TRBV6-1 CASSENRAGQETQYF TGTGCCAGCAGTGAAAACAGGGCGGGCCAAGAGACCCAGTACTTC
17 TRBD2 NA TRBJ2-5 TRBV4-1 CASSQERGLAGDETQYF TGCGCCAGCAGCCAAGAGAGAGGACTAGCGGGAGATGAGACCCAGTACTTC
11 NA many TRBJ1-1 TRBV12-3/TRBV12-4 CASTLGTEAFF TGTGCCAGCACCCTGGGGACTGAAGCTTTCTTT
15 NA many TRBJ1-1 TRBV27 CASSPAQGGVDEAFF TGTGCCAGCAGCCCCGCACAGGGAGGAGTAGACGAAGCTTTCTTT
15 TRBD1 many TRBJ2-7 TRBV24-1 CATSDSRRDRVLWYF TGTGCCACCAGTGATTCGCGCAGGGACAGGGTTTTGTGGTACTTC
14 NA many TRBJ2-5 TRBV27 CASRTSFGAETQYF TGTGCCAGCAGGACATCGTTCGGGGCGGAGACCCAGTACTTC
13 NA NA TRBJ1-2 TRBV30 CAWTGGGGYGYTF TGTGCCTGGACCGGGGGCGGTGGCTATGGCTACACCTTC
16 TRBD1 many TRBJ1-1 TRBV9 CASSVAGTATNTEAFF TGTGCCAGCAGCGTAGCGGGGACAGCCACGAACACTGAAGCTTTCTTT
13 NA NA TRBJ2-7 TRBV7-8 CAVRGRGLDEQYF TGTGCCGTCAGGGGGAGGGGGCTGGACGAGCAGTACTTC
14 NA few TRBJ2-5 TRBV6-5 CASSYGRSQETQYF TGTGCCAGCAGTTACGGCAGGAGCCAAGAGACCCAGTACTTC
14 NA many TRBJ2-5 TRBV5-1 CASSRDRIRETQYF TGCGCCAGCAGCCGTGATAGGATACGAGAGACCCAGTACTTC
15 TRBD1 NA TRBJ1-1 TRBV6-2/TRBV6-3 CASSAKTGAHTEAFF TGTGCCAGCAGCGCGAAGACAGGGGCGCACACTGAAGCTTTCTTT
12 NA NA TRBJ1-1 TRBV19 CTSSQRGTEAFF TGTACCAGTAGTCAAAGAGGGACTGAAGCTTTCTTT
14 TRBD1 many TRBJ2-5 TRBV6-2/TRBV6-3 CASSLDRVLGTQYF TGTGCCAGCAGCCTCGACAGGGTTTTAGGGACCCAGTACTTC
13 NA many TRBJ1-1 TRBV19 CASSIRIDSEAFF TGTGCCAGTAGTATCCGCATAGACTCTGAAGCTTTCTTT
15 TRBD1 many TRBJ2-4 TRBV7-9 CASSPPGTGENIQYF TGTGCCAGCAGCCCCCCCGGGACAGGGGAAAACATTCAGTACTTC
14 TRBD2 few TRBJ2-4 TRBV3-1 CASSPGLAGNIQYF TGTGCCAGCAGCCCAGGACTAGCGGGAAACATTCAGTACTTC
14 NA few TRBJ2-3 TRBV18 CASSPRRGADTQYF TGTGCCAGCTCACCGAGGCGCGGGGCAGATACGCAGTATTTT
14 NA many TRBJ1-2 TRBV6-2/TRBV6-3 CASSPGGLGYGYTF TGTGCCAGCAGTCCGGGCGGTCTCGGCTATGGCTACACCTTC
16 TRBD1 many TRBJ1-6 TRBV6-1 CASSRTGVGYNSPLHF TGTGCCAGCAGTCGAACAGGGGTGGGATATAATTCACCCCTCCACTTT
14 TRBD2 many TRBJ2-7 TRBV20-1 CSASTGTSGHEQYF TGCAGTGCTAGCACCGGGACTAGCGGGCACGAGCAGTACTTC
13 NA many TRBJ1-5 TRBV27 CASSLRVRQPQHF TGTGCCAGCAGTTTAAGGGTAAGGCAGCCCCAGCATTTT
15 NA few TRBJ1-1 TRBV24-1 CATSAPGTENTEAFF TGTGCCACCAGTGCCCCCGGGACGGAGAACACTGAAGCTTTCTTT
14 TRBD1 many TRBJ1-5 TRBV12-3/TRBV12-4 CASTLTGTNQPQHF TGTGCCAGCACCTTGACAGGGACCAATCAGCCCCAGCATTTT
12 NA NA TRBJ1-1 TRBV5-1 CASSLDNREAFF TGCGCCAGCAGCTTGGATAATCGGGAAGCTTTCTTT
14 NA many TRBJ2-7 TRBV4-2 CASSQGLVAYEQYF TGTGCCAGCAGCCAAGGGCTAGTAGCGTACGAGCAGTACTTC
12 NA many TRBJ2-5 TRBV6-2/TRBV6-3 CASTKSRETQYF TGTGCCAGCACCAAGAGTCGAGAGACCCAGTACTTC
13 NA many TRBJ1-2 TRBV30 CAWSVWGAYGYTF TGTGCCTGGAGTGTGTGGGGGGCCTATGGCTACACCTTC
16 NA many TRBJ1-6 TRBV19 CASSIVGSSYNSPLHF TGTGCCAGTAGTATCGTTGGGAGCTCCTATAATTCACCCCTCCACTTT
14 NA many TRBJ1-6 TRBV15 CATSNHRDNSPLHF TGTGCCACCAGCAACCACCGAGATAATTCACCCCTCCACTTT
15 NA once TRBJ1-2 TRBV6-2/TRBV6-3 CASRTSARQRAGYTF TGTGCCAGCAGGACGAGTGCGAGACAGAGGGCTGGCTACACCTTC
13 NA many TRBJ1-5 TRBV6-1 CASRTFSNQPQHF TGTGCCAGCAGGACGTTTAGCAATCAGCCCCAGCATTTT
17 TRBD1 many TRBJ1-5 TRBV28 CASSPWDRGRLHQPQHF TGTGCCAGCAGTCCTTGGGACAGGGGGCGCCTCCATCAGCCCCAGCATTTT
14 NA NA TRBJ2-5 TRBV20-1 CSARDIRWEETQYF TGCAGTGCTAGAGATATCCGTTGGGAGGAGACCCAGTACTTC
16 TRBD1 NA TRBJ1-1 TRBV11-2 CASSLEWAGGGTEAFF TGTGCCAGCAGCTTAGAGTGGGCAGGGGGTGGCACTGAAGCTTTCTTT
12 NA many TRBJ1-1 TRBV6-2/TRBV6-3 CATRPGHTEAFF TGTGCCACTAGGCCGGGGCACACTGAAGCTTTCTTT
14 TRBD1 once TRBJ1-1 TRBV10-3 CAIMLGQGNTEAFF TGTGCCATCATGTTGGGACAGGGGAACACTGAAGCTTTCTTT
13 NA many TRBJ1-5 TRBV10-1 CASSENRDQPQHF TGCGCCAGCAGTGAGAACAGGGATCAGCCCCAGCATTTT
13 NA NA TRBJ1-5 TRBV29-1 CSAGGGGNQPQHF TGCAGCGCTGGGGGGGGGGGCAATCAGCCCCAGCATTTT
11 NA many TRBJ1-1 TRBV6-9 CASSYSPGAFF TGTGCCAGCAGTTATTCCCCTGGAGCTTTCTTT
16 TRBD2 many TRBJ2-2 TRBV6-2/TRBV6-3 CASSYRLAANTGELFF TGTGCCAGCAGTTATAGACTAGCGGCGAACACCGGGGAGCTGTTTTTT
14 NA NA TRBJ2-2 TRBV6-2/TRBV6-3 CASRFTGFPGELFF TGTGCCAGCAGGTTTACAGGGTTTCCCGGGGAGCTGTTTTTT
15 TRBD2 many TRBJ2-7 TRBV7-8 CASSSVASGSYEQYF TGTGCCAGCAGTTCGGTGGCTAGCGGGAGTTACGAGCAGTACTTC
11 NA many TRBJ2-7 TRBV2 CASGTTLEQYF TGTGCCAGCGGGACCACCCTCGAGCAGTACTTC
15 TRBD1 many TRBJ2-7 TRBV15 CATSRDRQGHHEQYF TGTGCCACCAGCAGAGATCGACAGGGTCACCACGAGCAGTACTTC
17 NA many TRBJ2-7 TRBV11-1 CASSFSVTGTRSYEQYF TGTGCCAGCAGCTTCTCCGTTACCGGGACACGCTCCTACGAGCAGTACTTC
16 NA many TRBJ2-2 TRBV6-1 CASSDQRSGTPGELFF TGTGCCAGCAGTGATCAGCGGTCCGGTACCCCCGGGGAGCTGTTTTTT
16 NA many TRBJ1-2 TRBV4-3 CASSPERGALFYGYTF TGCGCCAGCAGCCCCGAAAGGGGCGCATTGTTCTATGGCTACACCTTC
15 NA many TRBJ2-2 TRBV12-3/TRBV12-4 CASQLREASTGELFF TGTGCCAGTCAGCTCCGTGAGGCCAGCACCGGGGAGCTGTTTTTT
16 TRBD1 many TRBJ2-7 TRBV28 CASSSLGTGDRNEQYF TGTGCCAGCAGTTCCCTCGGGACAGGGGATAGGAACGAGCAGTACTTC
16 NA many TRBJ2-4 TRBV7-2 CASSPGPVLAKNIQYF TGTGCCAGCAGCCCGGGACCAGTCTTAGCCAAAAACATTCAGTACTTC
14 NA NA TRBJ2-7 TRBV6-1 CATRGPGADYEQYF TGTGCCACCAGAGGCCCAGGGGCAGACTACGAGCAGTACTTC
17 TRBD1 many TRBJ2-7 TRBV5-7 CASSTLLGQGGAYEQYF TGTGCCAGCAGCACACTTTTGGGACAGGGTGGCGCCTACGAGCAGTACTTC
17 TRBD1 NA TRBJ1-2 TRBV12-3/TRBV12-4 CASSFLLRQGANYGYTF TGTGCCAGCAGTTTCCTCCTCCGACAGGGGGCCAACTATGGCTACACCTTC
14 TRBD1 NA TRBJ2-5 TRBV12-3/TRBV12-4 CASRWTGEVETQYF TGTGCCAGCAGATGGACAGGCGAGGTGGAGACCCAGTACTTC
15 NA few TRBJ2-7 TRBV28 CASSLSWNLGYEQYF TGTGCCAGCAGTTTAAGTTGGAACCTCGGGTACGAGCAGTACTTC